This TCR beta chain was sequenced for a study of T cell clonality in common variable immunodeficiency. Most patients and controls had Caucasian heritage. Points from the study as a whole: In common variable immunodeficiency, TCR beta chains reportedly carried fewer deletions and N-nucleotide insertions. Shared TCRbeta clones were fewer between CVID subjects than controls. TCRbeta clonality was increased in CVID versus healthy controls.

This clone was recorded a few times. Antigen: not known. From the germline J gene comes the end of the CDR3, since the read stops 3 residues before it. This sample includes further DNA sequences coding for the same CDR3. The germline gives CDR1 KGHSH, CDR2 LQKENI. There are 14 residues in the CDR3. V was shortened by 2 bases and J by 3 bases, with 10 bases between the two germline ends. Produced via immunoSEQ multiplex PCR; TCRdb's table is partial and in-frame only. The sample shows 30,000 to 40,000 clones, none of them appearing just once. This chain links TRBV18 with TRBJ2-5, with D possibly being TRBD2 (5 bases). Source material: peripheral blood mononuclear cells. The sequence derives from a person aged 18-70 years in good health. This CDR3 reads CASSPMRVEETQYF. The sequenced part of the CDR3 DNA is TGTGCCAGCTCACCAATGAGGGTCGAAGAGACC. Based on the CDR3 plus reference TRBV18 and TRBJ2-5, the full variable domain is NAGVMQNPRHLVRRRGQEARLRCSPMKGHSHVYWYRQLPEEGLKFMVYLQKENIIDESGMPKERFSAEFPKEGPSILRIQQVVRGDSAAYFCASSPMRVEETQYFGPGTRLLVL.